This TCR beta chain comes out of a study of shared clonotypes between healthy human individuals. The input for sorted-subset replicate PCRs was around 200 ng DNA, 25,000 to 35,000 T cell genomes. Assay used: immunoSEQ multiplex PCR; TCRdb lists only in-frame clones, some missing. The sample records about 2 million clones, 85% to 95% being singletons. The CDR3 is made up of 13 amino acids. V was trimmed by 3 bases and J by 2 bases, leaving 8 bases between them. Germline CDR1 is SNHLY and CDR2 is FYNNEI. As for this clone: Its antigen is not identified.

General study results and limits: The four-donor shared clonotypes exceeded non-shared clonotypes in generation probability, with non-shared ones scoring lower.

The sequenced sample consisted of naive CD4+ T cells sorted from blood. Subset reported: CD45RA+ positively selected. The chain employs TRBV2 and TRBJ2-7; no reliable D call. The receptor was derived from a man in his late teens or twenties in good health. As DNA, the CDR3 is TGTGCCAGCAGTGACAGTCAGCCCTACGAGCAGTACTTC. This codes for CASSDSQPYEQYF.